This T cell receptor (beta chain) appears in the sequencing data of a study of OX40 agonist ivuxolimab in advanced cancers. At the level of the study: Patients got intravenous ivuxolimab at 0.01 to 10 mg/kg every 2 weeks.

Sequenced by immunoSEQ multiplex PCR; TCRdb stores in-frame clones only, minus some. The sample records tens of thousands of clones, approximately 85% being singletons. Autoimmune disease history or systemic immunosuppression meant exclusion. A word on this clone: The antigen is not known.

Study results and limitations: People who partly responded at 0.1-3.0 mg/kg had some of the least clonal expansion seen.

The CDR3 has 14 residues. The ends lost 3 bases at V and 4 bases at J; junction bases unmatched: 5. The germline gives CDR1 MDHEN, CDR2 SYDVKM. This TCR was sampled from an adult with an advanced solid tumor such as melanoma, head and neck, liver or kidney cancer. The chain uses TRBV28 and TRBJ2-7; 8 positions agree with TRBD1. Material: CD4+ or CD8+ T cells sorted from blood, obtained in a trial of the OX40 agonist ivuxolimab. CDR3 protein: CASSFRTGIYEQYF. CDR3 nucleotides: TGTGCCAGCAGTTTCCGGACAGGGATATACGAGCAGTACTTC.